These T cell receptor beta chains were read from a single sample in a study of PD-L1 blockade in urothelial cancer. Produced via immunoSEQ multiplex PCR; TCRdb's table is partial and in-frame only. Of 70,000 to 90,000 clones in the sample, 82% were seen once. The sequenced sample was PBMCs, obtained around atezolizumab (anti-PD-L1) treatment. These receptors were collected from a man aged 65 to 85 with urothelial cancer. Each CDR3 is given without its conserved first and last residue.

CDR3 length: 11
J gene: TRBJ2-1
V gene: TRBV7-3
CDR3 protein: ASSSEGGGEQF

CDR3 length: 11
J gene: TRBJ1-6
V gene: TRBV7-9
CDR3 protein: ASSLDREAPLH

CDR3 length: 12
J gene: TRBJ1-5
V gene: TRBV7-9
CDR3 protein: ASSPGTGGQPQH

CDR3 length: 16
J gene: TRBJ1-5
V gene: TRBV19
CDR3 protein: ASSPMVTIDHFGQPQH

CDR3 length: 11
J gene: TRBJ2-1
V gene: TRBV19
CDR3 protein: ASSTQRGGEQF

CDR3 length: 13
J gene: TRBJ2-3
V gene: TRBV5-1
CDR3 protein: ASSPLSGSTDTQY

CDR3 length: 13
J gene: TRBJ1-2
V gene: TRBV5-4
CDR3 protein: ASSPKFQGAGGYT

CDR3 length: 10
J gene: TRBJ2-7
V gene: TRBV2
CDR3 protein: ASNRGMNEQY

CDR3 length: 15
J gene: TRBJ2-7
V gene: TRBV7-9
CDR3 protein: ASSLFPSGRATYEQY

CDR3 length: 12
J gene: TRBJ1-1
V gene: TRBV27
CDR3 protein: ASRGTGWRTEAF

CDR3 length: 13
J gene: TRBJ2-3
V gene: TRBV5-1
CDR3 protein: ASTHGGGSTDTQY

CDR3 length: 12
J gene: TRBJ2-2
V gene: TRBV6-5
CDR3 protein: ASTGIGGTGELF

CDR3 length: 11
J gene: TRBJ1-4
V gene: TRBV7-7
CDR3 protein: ASSTTVNEKLF

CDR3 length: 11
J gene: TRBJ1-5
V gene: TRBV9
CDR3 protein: ASSEGQYQPQH

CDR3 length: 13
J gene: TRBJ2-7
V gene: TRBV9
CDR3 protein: ASSVAAAFSYEQY

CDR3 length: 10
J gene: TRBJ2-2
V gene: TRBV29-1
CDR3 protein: SVGRPNGELF

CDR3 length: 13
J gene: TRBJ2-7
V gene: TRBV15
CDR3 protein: ATSRDASGNYEQY

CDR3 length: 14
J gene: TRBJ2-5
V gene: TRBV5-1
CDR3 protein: ASSPMTGLFRETQY

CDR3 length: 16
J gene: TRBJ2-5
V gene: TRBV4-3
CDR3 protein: ASSQDYLTSGLQETQY

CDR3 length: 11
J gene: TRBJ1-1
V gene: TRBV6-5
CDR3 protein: ASSPGWDTEAF

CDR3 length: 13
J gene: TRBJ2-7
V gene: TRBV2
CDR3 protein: ASSDYAGENYEQY

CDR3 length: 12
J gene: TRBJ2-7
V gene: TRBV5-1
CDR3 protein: ASSLTLAGGEQY

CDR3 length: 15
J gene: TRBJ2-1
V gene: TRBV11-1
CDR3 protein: ASSLERTSGNYNEQF

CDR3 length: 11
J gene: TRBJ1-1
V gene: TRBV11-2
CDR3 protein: ASSLDRGTEAF

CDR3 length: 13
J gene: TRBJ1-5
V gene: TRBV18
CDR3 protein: ASSPGTGGNQPQH

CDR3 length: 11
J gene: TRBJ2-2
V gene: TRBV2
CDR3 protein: ASSAGVTGELF

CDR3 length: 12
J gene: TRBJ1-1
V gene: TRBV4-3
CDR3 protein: ASSPGQANTEAF

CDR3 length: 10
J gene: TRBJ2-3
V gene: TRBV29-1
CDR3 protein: SVAAVADTQY

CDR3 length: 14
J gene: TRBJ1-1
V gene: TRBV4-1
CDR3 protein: ASSQDWEGLGAEAF

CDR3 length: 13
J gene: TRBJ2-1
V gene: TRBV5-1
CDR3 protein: ASSLGQGSYNEQF

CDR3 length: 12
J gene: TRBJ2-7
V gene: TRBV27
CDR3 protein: ASSFNRVADEQY

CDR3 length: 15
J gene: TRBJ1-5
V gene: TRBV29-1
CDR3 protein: SVRGTGEELANQPQH

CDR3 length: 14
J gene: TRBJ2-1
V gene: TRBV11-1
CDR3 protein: ASSSHRSGGYNEQF

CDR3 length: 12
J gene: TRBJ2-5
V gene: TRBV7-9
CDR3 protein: ASSSAGTQETQY

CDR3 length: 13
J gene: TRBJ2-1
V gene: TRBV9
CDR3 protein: ASSVVASGDNEQF

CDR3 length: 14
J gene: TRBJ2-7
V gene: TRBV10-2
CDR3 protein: ASSEYRDTSYYEQY

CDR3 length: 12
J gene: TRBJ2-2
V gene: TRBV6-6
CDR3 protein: ASSYRSYTGELF

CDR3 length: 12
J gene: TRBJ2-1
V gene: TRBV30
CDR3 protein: ACQSAGGYNEQF

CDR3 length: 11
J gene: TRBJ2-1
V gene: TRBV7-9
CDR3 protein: ASTTGRGNEQF

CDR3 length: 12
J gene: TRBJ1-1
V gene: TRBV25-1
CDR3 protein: ASSPGGRGTEAF

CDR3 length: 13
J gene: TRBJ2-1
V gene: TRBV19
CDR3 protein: ASAKAGAPYNEQF

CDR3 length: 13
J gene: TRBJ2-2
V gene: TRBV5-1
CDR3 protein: ASSRDTANTGELF

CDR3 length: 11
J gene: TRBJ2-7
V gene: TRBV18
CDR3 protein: ASSQGQVYEQY

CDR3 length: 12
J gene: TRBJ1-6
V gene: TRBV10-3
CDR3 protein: AISAGQGSSPLH

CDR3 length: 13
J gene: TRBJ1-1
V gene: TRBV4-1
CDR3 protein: ASSQDWGQGTEAF

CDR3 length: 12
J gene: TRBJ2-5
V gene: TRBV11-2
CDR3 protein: ASSFERLQETQY

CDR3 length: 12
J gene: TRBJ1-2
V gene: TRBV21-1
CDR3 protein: ASRRTAPNYGYT

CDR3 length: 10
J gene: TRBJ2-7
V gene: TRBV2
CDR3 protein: ASSRSPYEQY

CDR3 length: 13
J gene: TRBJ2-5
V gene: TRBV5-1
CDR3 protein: ASSLVGQAQETQY

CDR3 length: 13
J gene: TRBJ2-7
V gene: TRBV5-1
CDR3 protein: ASSLNARSSYEQY

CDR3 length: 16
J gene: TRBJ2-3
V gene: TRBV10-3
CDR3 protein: AISESFRGQHFTDTQY